The sequence of this TCR beta chain was determined in a study of cytomegalovirus exposure and HLA in healthy donors. Study findings and constraints: Later on, an analysis found that several of the most significant clusters appeared to be linked to common viral pathogens, which included parvovirus B19. The study flagged about 150 TCR beta chains as cytomegalovirus-associated.

In germline, CDR1 is SGHKS, CDR2 YYEKEE (reference sequence). With 4 bases clipped from V and 0 bases from J, the junction kept 3 bases outside the gene matches. This CDR3 is 14 amino acids long. This clone turned up a few times. Its target is not known. PCR used 60 Vbeta primers and 13 Jbeta primers. Sequenced by immunoSEQ multiplex PCR; TCRdb stores in-frame clones only, minus some. The sample consists of roughly 70,000 clones, roughly four fifths of them appearing once. The sample comprised PBMCs. This receptor was taken from a man over 45 in good health and CMV-seronegative. This rearrangement joins TRBV5-5 to TRBJ2-7, with 8 positions matching TRBD2. CDR3 in DNA: TGTGCCAGCAGCATTAGCGGGGCCTCCTACGAGCAGTACTTC. Translated, it gives CASSISGASYEQYF. The entire variable domain, with the rest obtained from reference TRBV5-5 and TRBJ2-7, is as follows: DAGVTQSPTHLIKTRGQQVTLRCSPISGHKSVSWYQQVLGQGPQFIFQYYEKEERGRGNFPDRFSARQFPNYSSELNVNALLLGDSALYLCASSISGASYEQYFGPGTRLTVT.